These 20 T cell receptor beta chains were all obtained from the same sample, sequenced in a study of identical twins. TCRdb used MiXCR to reprocess the 5' RACE reads, holding one entry per CDR3 protein. The sample includes 500,000 to 650,000 distinct CDR3 sequences, about a fifth of them seen just once. This same sample was also part of a study on yellow fever vaccine responses in identical twins.

Sequenced: CD4+ T cells sorted from blood. All receptors come from a woman aged 18-29 years in good health.

The rearrangement joins TRBV12-3 or TRBV12-4 to TRBJ2-2, with 7 bases fitting TRBD1. V gave up 5 bases and J gave up 8 bases; unmatched junction bases: 8. There are 14 residues in the CDR3. CDR3 sequence: CASSIGQAQGELFF. The CDR3 DNA reads as TGTGCCAGCAGTATCGGACAGGCCCAAGGGGAGCTGTTTTTT.

The V gene is TRBV6-1, the J gene TRBJ2-3; 8 bases line up with TRBD2. Per germline, CDR1 MNHNS and CDR2 SASEGT. This CDR3 is 15 amino acids long. V lost 6 bases and J lost 0; bases outside the gene matches: 5. In DNA, the CDR3 is TGTGCCAGCAGGGTAGCGGGAATTAGCACAGATACGCAGTATTTT. Translation gives CASRVAGISTDTQYF.

This clonotype was counted only a few times. J is TRBJ2-3 and V is TRBV18; 7 bases line up with TRBD2. The junction had 8 bases not matched to a gene; V was cut back by 2 bases and J by 3 bases. Looked up from germline, CDR1 is KGHSH and CDR2 is LQKENI. The CDR3 runs to 16 residues. In nucleotides, the CDR3 is TGTGCCAGCTCACCAGCAAGACTAGCCGGGACAGATACGCAGTATTTT. Amino acid sequence: CASSPARLAGTDTQYF.

This clonotype was detected only a few times. The chain combines TRBV12-3 or TRBV12-4 with TRBJ1-6; perhaps TRBD1 as D (6 bases). V lost 3 bases and J lost 7, with 10 bases in between. The CDR3 has 14 amino acids. CDR3 sequence reads: CASSFTGKNSPLHF. CDR3 DNA sequence: TGTGCCAGCAGTTTCACAGGGAAGAATTCACCCCTCCACTTT.

The chain combines TRBV18 with TRBJ2-7, with D hard to call. V was cut by 6 bases and J by 4 bases, with 13 bases left in between. In germline, CDR1 is KGHSH, CDR2 LQKENI. The CDR3 has 13 amino acids. In nucleotides, the CDR3 is TGTGCCAGCTCCCCCGGCACCACGTACGAGCAGTACGTC. Translating it yields CASSPGTTYEQYV.

This clonotype was observed a handful of times. The CDR3 region is CASSLAGVSPLHF. The CDR3 DNA follows: TGCGCCAGCAGCTTGGCCGGGGTTTCACCCCTCCACTTT. The chain combines TRBV5-1 with TRBJ1-6; D is unresolved. There are 13 residues in the CDR3. Trimming took off 0 bases at V and 9 bases at J, with 7 bases between the two ends. Germline loops: CDR1 SGHRS, CDR2 YFSETQ.

The rearrangement joins TRBV10-2 to TRBJ2-7; TRBD2 matches 14 bases. The CDR3 runs to 15 residues. V lost 5 bases to trimming and J lost 7 bases; unmatched junction nucleotides: 7. Germline V gives CDR1 WSHSY, CDR2 SAAADI. The CDR3 coding sequence is TGCGCCAGCAGTCGGACTAGCGGGGGGATAGGGGAGCAGTACGTC. Translating gives CASSRTSGGIGEQYV.

The chain employs TRBV12-3 or TRBV12-4 and TRBJ2-1; 7 bases line up with TRBD2. The CDR3 is 17 amino acids. J lost 2 bases, V lost 4 bases, and 11 bases had no gene match. This CDR3 is CASSSMFGGGPYNEQFF. For the CDR3, the DNA is TGTGCCAGCAGTTCGATGTTCGGCGGGGGACCCTACAATGAGCAGTTCTTC.

This clonotype was found a few times. The chain recombines TRBV5-5 with TRBJ2-3; 9 positions match TRBD2. The V and J ends lost 3 bases and 3 bases, in that order; junction bases with no gene match: 5. CDR3 length: 15 amino acids. The germline V gene has CDR1 SGHKS and CDR2 YYEKEE (reference sequence). CDR3 residues: CASSSGLARTDTQYF. The CDR3 DNA follows: TGTGCCAGCAGCTCTGGACTAGCGCGGACAGATACGCAGTATTTT. The entire variable domain, with the rest obtained from reference TRBV5-5 and TRBJ2-3, is as follows: DAGVTQSPTHLIKTRGQQVTLRCSPISGHKSVSWYQQVLGQGPQFIFQYYEKEERGRGNFPDRFSARQFPNYSSELNVNALLLGDSALYLCASSSGLARTDTQYFGPGTRLTVL.

The chain combines TRBV4-1 with TRBJ2-7, with TRBD1 identical over 10 bases. With 3 bases clipped from V and 2 bases from J, the junction kept 7 bases outside the gene matches. The CDR3 is made up of 16 amino acids. Germline V gene data show CDR1 as MGHRA and CDR2 as YSYEKL. CDR3 sequence (DNA): TGCGCCAGCAGCCAGGGGTTCGGGACAGGGGCCTACGAGCAGTACTTC. This codes for CASSQGFGTGAYEQYF.

This clonotype turned up a few times. CDR3 sequence (DNA): TGTGCCAGCAGTGAAGACCCTAGACTAGCGGGACCGTTCTTC. It is translated as CASSEDPRLAGPFF. The gene calls are TRBV6-1 and TRBJ2-1; TRBD2 matches 11 bases. This CDR3 comprises 14 residues. J was trimmed by 15 bases and V by 1 base; bases with no gene match: 8. Germline values: CDR1 MNHNS, CDR2 SASEGT.

This clonotype was counted only a few times. The chain couples TRBV28 to TRBJ2-7; unclear D gene. Trimming pared 6 bases from V and 0 bases from J, leaving 12 bases between. There are 14 residues in the CDR3. The V gene's germline CDR1 is MDHEN and CDR2 SYDVKM. CDR3 nucleotide sequence: TGTGCCAGCAGCCCCGGGCTTCCCTCCTACGAGCAGTACTTC. Translating gives CASSPGLPSYEQYF. The full variable domain, in which reference TRBV28 and TRBJ2-7 provide the parts outside the CDR3, is DVKVTQSSRYLVKRTGEKVFLECVQDMDHENMFWYRQDPGLGLRLIYFSYDVKMKEKGDIPEGYSVSREKKERFSLILESASTNQTSMYLCASSPGLPSYEQYFGPGTRLTVT.

This clonotype has a handful of counts. In DNA form, the CDR3 reads TGTGCCAGCAGTGACAGGGACAGGGATAGTGAAAAACTGTTTTTT. Translated, it gives CASSDRDRDSEKLFF. The V and J genes are TRBV12-3 or TRBV12-4 and TRBJ1-4; 9 bases match TRBD1. Trimming removed 5 bases from V and 7 bases from J; junction bases left unmatched: 8. This CDR3 contains 15 residues.

This clonotype has only a few counts. The gene calls are TRBV7-2 and TRBJ2-3; a weak D match, TRBD1 (5 bases). V lost 4 bases to trimming and J lost 5 bases, with 10 bases between them. This CDR3 region has 13 residues. The V gene's germline CDR1 is SGHTA and CDR2 FQGNSA. CDR3 region: CASSSSREDTQYF. The CDR3 nucleotides are TGTGCCAGCAGCTCCTCCAGGGAAGATACGCAGTATTTT.

J is TRBJ1-2 and V is TRBV5-1; D gene ambiguous. The V and J ends lost 3 bases and 0 bases respectively, with 9 bases between them. Germline assignment: CDR1 SGHRS and CDR2 YFSETQ. The CDR3 has 14 amino acids. Here the CDR3 reads CASSSGNSNYGYTF. In nucleotides, the CDR3 is TGCGCCAGCAGCTCGGGGAACTCTAACTATGGCTACACCTTC.

This rearrangement joins TRBV3-1 to TRBJ2-1; no definite D call. CDR1 and CDR2 (germline): LGHDT, YNNKEL (reference sequence). Trimming took 2 bases from V and 6 from J, leaving 5 bases between them. The CDR3 loop spans 12 amino acids. In nucleotides, the CDR3 is TGTGCCAGCAGCCAATCTAGCAATGAGCAGTTCTTC. It encodes CASSQSSNEQFF.

The table lists this clonotype with a few counts. This chain uses TRBV29-1 with TRBJ2-2; D is unresolved. CDR3 size: 13 residues. CDR1 and CDR2 from the germline V gene are SQVTM and ANQGSEA. The V and J ends lost 2 bases and 4 bases respectively, with 8 bases between them. The DNA of the CDR3 is TGCAGCGTTGAAACACTTGCCACCGGGGAGCTGTTTTTT. Translating gives CSVETLATGELFF.

The sample holds a few counts of this clonotype. V gene TRBV6-5 combines with J gene TRBJ1-5; D possibly corresponds to TRBD1 (6 bases). The CDR3 spans 14 residues. In germline, CDR1 is MNHEY, CDR2 SVGAGI. Trimming pared 1 base from V and 6 bases from J, leaving 10 bases between. The CDR3 nucleotides are TGTGCCAGCAGTTACTGGGGGCAAACTCAGCCCCAGCATTTT. Its translation is CASSYWGQTQPQHF.

This clonotype has only a few counts. CDR3 residues: CASSGYEQYV. The CDR3 nucleotides are TGTGCCAGCAGTGGGTACGAGCAGTACGTC. This chain uses TRBV6-1 with TRBJ2-7; no clear D. The germline V gene encodes CDR1 MNHNS and CDR2 SASEGT. Trimming took 4 bases from V and 4 from J, leaving 2 bases between them. This CDR3 has 10 amino acids.

This clonotype was detected a few times. This chain connects TRBV2 to TRBJ1-2; D call uncertain. CDR3 size: 13 residues. The V end lost 1 base, the J end lost 4 bases, and 7 bases lay between the germline ends. CDR1 SNHLY and CDR2 FYNNEI come from the germline V gene. CDR3 sequence: CASSEVVGYGYTF. In DNA form, the CDR3 reads TGTGCCAGCAGTGAAGTCGTGGGCTATGGCTACACCTTC. The variable domain in full, with the rest retrieved from reference TRBV2 and TRBJ1-2, is EPEVTQTPSHQVTQMGQEVILRCVPISNHLYFYWYRQILGQKVEFLVSFYNNEISEKSEIFDDQFSVERPDGSNFTLKIRSTKLEDSAMYFCASSEVVGYGYTFGSGTRLTVV.